This entry describes one T cell receptor (beta chain). The data were obtained in a study of blood T cell repertoires in COVID-19. About the study: The study drew acute and convalescent COVID-19 samples from the United States, Italy and Spain.

This CDR3 comprises 16 residues. Trimming cost V 4 bases and J 5 bases; bases outside gene matches: 9. Original handling: Reference gene primer amplification gave estimated nucleated cell counts. The repertoire was sequenced with immunoSEQ multiplex PCR; TCRdb's copy has only in-frame clones and lacks some. Clonal size and the V and J genes are those of that table, whereas D and trimming came from the DNA. The table has around 97,000 clones, 70% to 90% seen once. This receptor was obtained from a human donor in a cohort sampled during active COVID-19. Sequenced: peripheral blood. This rearrangement joins TRBV5-3 to TRBJ1-5, with 10 positions matching TRBD1. TRBV5-3 is filed as an ORF, its function uncertain. CDR3 amino acids: CARSPGQGLRDQPQHF. As DNA, the CDR3 is TGTGCCAGAAGCCCGGGACAGGGGCTGCGGGATCAGCCCCAGCATTTT.